Following are 20 T cell receptor beta chains from one sample sequenced in a study of tumor and adjacent non-tumor tissue in lung cancer. No cell sorting was done before RNA was extracted from the tissue. TCRbeta libraries were built with three rounds of nested PCR, modified from ARM-PCR. MiXCR, applied by TCRdb to the multiplex PCR reads, yields one record per CDR3 protein. The sample has tens of thousands of distinct CDR3 sequences, around 71% seen once. The sample comprised lung tumor tissue. All receptors come from a man in his 60s with non-small cell lung cancer.

The chain combines TRBV5-6 with TRBJ2-7, with D perhaps matching TRBD2 (6 bases). Trimming took off 4 bases at V and 0 bases at J, with 14 bases between the two ends. Germline values: CDR1 SGHDT, CDR2 YYEEEE. The CDR3 runs 15 residues. The CDR3 loop reads CASSLGFSGSYEQYF. DNA for the CDR3: TGTGCCAGCAGCCTGGGGTTTAGCGGCTCCTACGAGCAGTACTTC.

On this clonotype: The junction does not match germline at one end; this may be a read error. The V call is TRBV28, the J call TRBJ1-6, with a weak D call TRBD1 (5 bases). This CDR3 region has 15 residues. CDR1 is MDHEN and CDR2 is SYDVKM in the germline V gene. The CDR3 sequence: CASCLESGAPRPLHF. The DNA for the CDR3 is TGTGCCAGCTGTTTAGAATCCGGGGCCCCTAGGCCCCTCCACTTT.

This chain joins TRBV29-1 and TRBJ2-7; TRBD1 is a possible D gene (5 bases). Trimming took off 4 bases at V and 6 bases at J, with 13 bases between the two ends. The CDR3 covers 12 residues. Germline V gives CDR1 SQVTM, CDR2 ANQGSEA. The DNA for the CDR3 is TGCAGCGTTGGTTCCAGGGTTGGCGAGCAGTACTTC. This sequence encodes CSVGSRVGEQYF.

A note on this clonotype: One end of the junction does not line up with germline, which may come from a read error. The chain uses TRBV6-5 and TRBJ1-2; D possibly corresponds to TRBD1 (6 bases). Per the germline V gene, CDR1 is MNHEY and CDR2 is SVGAGI. CDR3 length: 15 residues. The CDR3 spells CVSSHRRGRDYGYTF. The CDR3 DNA reads as TGTGTCAGCAGCCACCGTAGGGGGAGGGACTATGGCTACACCTTC.

As concerns this clonotype: Mismatch with germline at one junction end may stem from a read error. The chain links TRBV12-3 or TRBV12-4 to TRBJ1-1; D unclear. The CDR3 extends over 15 amino acids. The CDR3 nucleotides are TGTGCCAACAGTTTATCGGGAAGGCTGAACACTGAAGCTTTCTTT. This gives the protein CANSLSGRLNTEAFF.

As to this clonotype: A much larger clone is a single base away; this may be a read error. V is TRBV20-1 and J is TRBJ2-3; a possible D gene is TRBD2 (6 bases). CDR1 and CDR2 from the germline V gene are DFQATT and SNEGSKA (reference sequence). CDR3 length equals 12 residues. The CDR3 reads CNARRGTDTQYF. The CDR3 DNA reads as TGCAATGCTAGGAGGGGCACAGATACGCAGTATTTT.

The CDR3 nucleotides are TGTGCCAGCAGCTGGGAAACAGGGGGACAAGAGACCCAGTACTTC. This encodes CASSWETGGQETQYF. The gene calls are TRBV11-2 and TRBJ2-5; TRBD1 matches at 8 bases. Unmatched junction bases numbered 6, after V lost 4 bases and J lost 2 bases. Germline loops: CDR1 SGHAT, CDR2 FQNNGV. The CDR3 contains 15 residues.

The count of this clonotype is one. A much larger clone is a single base away; this may be a read error. The rearrangement joins TRBV20-1 to TRBJ1-4, with D unclear. The CDR3 runs 14 residues. Trimming took 6 bases from V and 7 from J, leaving 18 bases between them. Germline CDR1 and CDR2: DFQATT and SNEGSKA (reference sequence). CDR3 nucleotides: TGCAGTGCCAGCACTAATCGCCATGGTGAAAAACTGTTTTTT. Protein: CSASTNRHGEKLFF.

On this clonotype: A read error is possible here, since a much larger clone lies one base away. This sequence joins TRBV20-1 and TRBJ1-5, with D hard to call. CDR3 length equals 14 residues. Germline V gives CDR1 DFQATT, CDR2 SNEGSKA (reference sequence). The chain's CDR3 is CRARFEGGNQPQHF. CDR3 bases: TGCCGTGCTAGATTTGAGGGAGGGAATCAGCCCCAGCATTTT.

Concerning this clonotype itself: Because the CDR3 is missing its conserved closing phenylalanine or tryptophan, this is likely a read error. In DNA form, the CDR3 reads TGTGCCAGCAGCCAAGATGGGAACCCAGGAACCTACAATGAGCAGTTCCTC. This translates into CASSQDGNPGTYNEQFL. The V call is TRBV4-2, the J call TRBJ2-1; no clear D gene. The CDR3 length is 17 residues. Deletions cut 0 bases from V and 2 bases from J, with 14 bases between. Germline CDR1 is LGHNA and CDR2 is YNFKEQ.

A remark on this clonotype: No conserved phenylalanine or tryptophan is present at the end of the CDR3, so a read error is the likely explanation. The chain links TRBV4-2 to TRBJ2-7, with TRBD2 matching over 10 bases. The CDR3 totals 16 residues. CDR1 and CDR2 from the germline V gene are LGHNA and YNFKEQ. The CDR3 DNA follows: TGTGCCATCAGCCGGGATGCTAGCGGGAGCTCCTACGAGCAGTACTCC. Its translation is CAISRDASGSSYEQYS.

On this clonotype itself: One junction end does not reproduce the germline sequence, and a read error may be involved. The chain links TRBV5-5 to TRBJ2-5, with TRBD2 as a possible D gene (5 bases). The germline gives CDR1 SGHKS, CDR2 YYEKEE (reference sequence). The CDR3 runs 14 residues. CDR3 nucleotide sequence: TGTGCCAGCAGCTTTACCCTCCTCGCGGAGGCCCAATACTTC. It encodes CASSFTLLAEAQYF.

The chain uses TRBV11-3 and TRBJ2-1; D is ambiguous. V lost 1 base and J lost 8, with 15 bases in between. This CDR3 comprises 15 residues. Per the germline V gene, CDR1 is SGHNT and CDR2 is YENEEA. This CDR3 reads CASSLVGSYNDEQFF. The CDR3 region has the DNA TGTGCCAGCAGCTTAGTCGGGTCGTATAACGATGAGCAGTTCTTC.

This clonotype was seen many times. CDR3 amino acids: CASSNTGGSGGYRTDTQYF. In nucleotides, the CDR3 is TGTGCCAGCAGTAACACAGGGGGAAGCGGGGGATACCGCACAGATACGCAGTATTTT. The V and J genes are TRBV6-5 and TRBJ2-3, with D perhaps matching TRBD1 or TRBD2 (8 bases each). CDR1 is MNHEY and CDR2 is SVGAGI in the germline V gene. The CDR3 is made up of 19 amino acids. V lost 5 bases and J 1 base, leaving 25 bases between the germline ends.

Comment on this clonotype: The conserved final phenylalanine or tryptophan is absent from the CDR3, which likely points to a read error. No DNA is shown, since the ends of the CDR3 on it are uncertain; the CDR3 is the one TCRdb lists. The chain uses TRBV11-2 and TRBJ2-2; the DNA was not compared with TRBD2, the D call given in the table. The CDR3 region is 18 residues in length, termini included. CDR1 is SGHAT, CDR2 FQNNGV, per germline. This chain's CDR3 is CANSSGLAGATNTGELLV.

V is TRBV6-5 and J is TRBJ2-1, with TRBD2 identical over 7 bases. The length of the CDR3 is 14 residues. V trimming: 4 bases; J trimming: 9 bases; junction bases outside the gene matches: 9. Germline V gene lookup returns CDR1 MNHEY and CDR2 SVGAGI. CDR3 in amino acids: CASSFGTNGSEQFF. CDR3 bases: TGTGCCAGCAGTTTCGGGACTAACGGGTCTGAGCAGTTCTTC.

As to this clonotype: One end of the junction is discordant with germline, which a read error may explain. V and J are TRBV29-1 and TRBJ2-7; D not certain. The CDR3 length is 12 residues. Germline loops: CDR1 SQVTM, CDR2 ANQGSEA. CDR3 DNA: TGCAGCGTTGAAGAAGCCGCCTACGAGCAATACTTC. Encoded protein: CSVEEAAYEQYF.

Comment on this clonotype: Without the conserved terminal phenylalanine or tryptophan, this CDR3 likely stems from a read error. The DNA is omitted, as the CDR3 cannot be located on it reliably, and the CDR3 follows TCRdb's listing. The V gene is TRBV6-2 or TRBV6-3, the J gene TRBJ2-7; TRBD1, the table's D call, lacks a check against the DNA. Germline assignment: CDR1 MNHEY and CDR2 SVGEGT. The CDR3 is made up of 16 amino acids, end residues included. This chain's CDR3 is CASRSTRTGGGYEQYL.

This clonotype was recorded at least ten times. This rearrangement joins TRBV4-1 to TRBJ2-1; weak D call: TRBD1 (5 bases). Trimming removed 0 bases at V and 0 bases at J, with 12 bases between. This CDR3 spans 17 amino acids. The V gene's germline CDR1 is MGHRA and CDR2 YSYEKL. The CDR3 loop reads CASSQEPRGSSYNEQFF. Written as DNA, the CDR3 is TGCGCCAGCAGCCAAGAACCAAGGGGAAGCTCCTACAATGAGCAGTTCTTC.

There are many counts of this clonotype. CDR3 residues: CASSQYEGGTEAFF. Here the CDR3 DNA reads TGCGCCAGCAGCCAATACGAGGGAGGAACTGAAGCTTTCTTT. V usage is TRBV4-1 and J usage is TRBJ1-1; no clear D gene. With 2 bases removed from V and 5 bases from J, the gap between germline ends came to 12 bases. CDR3 length: 14 amino acids. Germline values: CDR1 MGHRA, CDR2 YSYEKL.